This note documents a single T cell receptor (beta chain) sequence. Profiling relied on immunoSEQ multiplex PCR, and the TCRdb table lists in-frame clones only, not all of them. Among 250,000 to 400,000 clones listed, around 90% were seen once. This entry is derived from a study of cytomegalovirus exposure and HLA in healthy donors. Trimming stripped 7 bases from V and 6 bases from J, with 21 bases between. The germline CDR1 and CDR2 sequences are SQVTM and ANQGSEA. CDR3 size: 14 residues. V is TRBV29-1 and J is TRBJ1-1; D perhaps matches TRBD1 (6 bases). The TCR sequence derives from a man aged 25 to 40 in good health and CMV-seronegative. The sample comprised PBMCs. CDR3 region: CSALGGGGGPEAFF. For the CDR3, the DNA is TGCAGCGCCCTAGGGGGGGGCGGTGGCCCTGAAGCTTTCTTT.